One and the same sample provided the 12 T cell receptor beta chains below, sequenced in a study of shared clonotypes between healthy human individuals. Profiling relied on immunoSEQ multiplex PCR, and the TCRdb table lists in-frame clones only, not all of them. The repertoire holds some 380,000 clones, with 90% to 97% as singletons. Sequenced: memory CD8+ T cells sorted from blood. Specified subset: CD45RO+ cells pooled with CCR7-negative TemRA cells. The receptors originated from a man younger than 40 in good health.

The chain combines TRBV28 with TRBJ1-1; D uncertain. Trimming took off 2 bases at V and 6 bases at J, with 4 bases between the two ends. Germline values: CDR1 MDHEN, CDR2 SYDVKM. This CDR3 is built from 11 residues. The CDR3 sequence is CASSLVSEAFF. The CDR3 DNA reads as TGTGCCAGCAGTTTAGTCTCTGAAGCTTTCTTT.

V gene TRBV28 combines with J gene TRBJ2-7, with no clear D. The CDR3 is made up of 15 amino acids. Per the germline V gene, CDR1 is MDHEN and CDR2 is SYDVKM. Trimming pared 6 bases from V and 0 bases from J, leaving 15 bases between. This chain's CDR3 is CASSLAYKSSYEQYF. CDR3 sequence (DNA): TGTGCCAGCAGCTTAGCTTACAAGAGCTCCTACGAGCAGTACTTC.

J is TRBJ1-2 and V is TRBV6-6; D unresolved. The CDR3 covers 13 residues. Deletions cut 6 bases from V and 8 bases from J, with 16 bases between. Germline lookup yields CDR1 MNHNY and CDR2 SVGAGI (reference sequence). The CDR3 loop reads CASRITEGAGYTF. The CDR3 nucleotides read TGTGCCAGCAGAATTACCGAAGGTGCCGGCTACACCTTC.

The chain employs TRBV10-2 and TRBJ2-3, with D maybe TRBD1 (6 bases). The V end was cut by 6 bases, the J end by 5 bases, with 6 bases between. The germline V gene has CDR1 WSHSY and CDR2 SAAADI. The CDR3 consists of 11 residues. DNA for the CDR3: TGCGCCAGCAGGGACAGAGATACGCAGTATTTT. This encodes CASRDRDTQYF.

The gene calls are TRBV7-2 and TRBJ2-1; 12 bases are shared with TRBD2. Losses at the gene ends were 0 bases for V and 8 bases for J; bases not matched to a gene: 11. The CDR3 covers 18 residues. Germline lookup yields CDR1 SGHTA and CDR2 FQGNSA. In DNA, the CDR3 is TGTGCCAGCAGCTTAGCGCTAGCTAGCGGGAGGGCTGCGGATGAGCAGTTCTTC. This gives the protein CASSLALASGRAADEQFF.

This chain uses TRBV7-8 with TRBJ2-5; 14 nucleotides align to TRBD2. Germline loops: CDR1 SGHVS, CDR2 FQNEAQ. This CDR3 spans 19 amino acids. Trimming removed 0 bases from V and 7 bases from J; junction bases left unmatched: 13. This CDR3 is CASSLASGTSGRKGGTQYF. CDR3 coding DNA: TGTGCCAGCAGCTTAGCCTCTGGGACTAGCGGGAGAAAGGGAGGGACCCAGTACTTC.

In the case of this clone: The sample has other DNA sequences that encode this CDR3 too. The chain joins TRBV7-9 to TRBJ2-7; TRBD2 matches at 9 bases. V lost 1 base to trimming and J lost 1 base; unmatched junction nucleotides: 2. The germline V gene encodes CDR1 SEHNR and CDR2 FQNEAQ (reference sequence). The length of the CDR3 is 15 residues. The DNA of the CDR3 is TGTGCCAGCAGCTTAGGTCTAGCGGGATCCTACGAGCAGTACTTC. Translation gives CASSLGLAGSYEQYF.

The chain employs TRBV27 and TRBJ2-7; 9 bases align to TRBD2. Germline V lookup: CDR1 MNHEY, CDR2 SMNVEV (reference sequence). Trimming at V came to 4 bases and at J to 5 bases, leaving 9 bases not matched to a gene. The CDR3 consists of 15 residues. CDR3 region: CASSSTGGLAHEQYF. In DNA form, the CDR3 reads TGTGCCAGCAGTTCCACTGGGGGACTAGCCCACGAGCAGTACTTC.

V and J are TRBV20-1 and TRBJ2-7, with a possible D match to TRBD1 (5 bases). Germline V gives CDR1 DFQATT, CDR2 SNEGSKA (reference sequence). V shed 3 bases and J shed 7 bases, with 10 bases lying between them. The length of the CDR3 is 11 residues. CDR3 amino acids: CSARPGWEQYF. Written as DNA, the CDR3 is TGCAGTGCTAGGCCAGGGTGGGAGCAGTACTTC.

The chain joins TRBV2 to TRBJ2-1; TRBD2 matches 12 bases. Losses at the gene ends were 7 bases for V and 7 bases for J; bases not matched to a gene: 14. This CDR3 is built from 17 residues. CDR1 and CDR2 (germline): SNHLY, FYNNEI. CDR3 coding DNA: TGTGCCAGCACCCCGCCGTTGCTAGCGGGAGGGCCTAATGAGCAGTTCTTC. Translating gives CASTPPLLAGGPNEQFF.

The chain combines TRBV2 with TRBJ2-7; TRBD1 aligns across 8 bases. With V trimmed by 3 bases and J by 3 bases, 1 base remained unmatched. Germline lookup yields CDR1 SNHLY and CDR2 FYNNEI. The CDR3 sequence is 13 residues long. The CDR3, as DNA: TGTGCCAGCAGTGACGGACAGGGCTACGAGCAGTACTTC. The encoded protein is CASSDGQGYEQYF.

This chain connects TRBV5-4 to TRBJ2-1; 10 nucleotides align to TRBD1. The J segment lost 8 bases and the V segment lost 4 bases, leaving 18 bases of the junction unmatched. The germline V gene has CDR1 SGHNT and CDR2 YYREEE (reference sequence). The CDR3 runs to 18 residues. CDR3 nucleotides: TGTGCCAGCAGCAGGGACAGGGGTTACAGCGGGTATATAGATGAGCAGTTCTTC. Translating it yields CASSRDRGYSGYIDEQFF.